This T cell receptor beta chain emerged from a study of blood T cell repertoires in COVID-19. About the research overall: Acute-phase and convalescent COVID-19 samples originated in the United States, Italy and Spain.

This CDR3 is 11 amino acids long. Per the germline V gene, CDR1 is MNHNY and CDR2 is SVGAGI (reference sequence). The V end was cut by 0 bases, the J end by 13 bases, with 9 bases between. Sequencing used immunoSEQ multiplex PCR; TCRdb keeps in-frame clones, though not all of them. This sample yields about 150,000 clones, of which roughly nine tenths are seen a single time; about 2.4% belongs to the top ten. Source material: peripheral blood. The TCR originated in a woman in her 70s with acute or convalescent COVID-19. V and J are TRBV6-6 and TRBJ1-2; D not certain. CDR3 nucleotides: TGTGCCAGCAGTTACTCGCGGGGTTCCACCTTC. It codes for CASSYSRGSTF.